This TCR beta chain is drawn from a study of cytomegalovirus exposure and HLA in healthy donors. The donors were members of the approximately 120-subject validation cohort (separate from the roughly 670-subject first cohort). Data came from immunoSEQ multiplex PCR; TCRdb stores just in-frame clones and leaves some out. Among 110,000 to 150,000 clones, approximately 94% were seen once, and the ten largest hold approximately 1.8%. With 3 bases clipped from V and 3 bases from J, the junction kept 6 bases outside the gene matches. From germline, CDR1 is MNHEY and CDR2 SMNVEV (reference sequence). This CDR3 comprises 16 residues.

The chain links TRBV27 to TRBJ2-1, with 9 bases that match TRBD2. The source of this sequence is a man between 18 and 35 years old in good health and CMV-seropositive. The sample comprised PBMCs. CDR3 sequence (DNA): TGTGCCAGCAGTTTTTCCCCAGCGGGAGGCTACAATGAGCAGTTCTTC. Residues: CASSFSPAGGYNEQFF.